This record concerns one T cell receptor (beta chain) sequence. Just one base apart from a much larger clone, this may be a read error. No conserved phenylalanine or tryptophan is present at the end of the CDR3, so a read error is the likely explanation. These data are taken from a study of Graves' ophthalmopathy and Graves' hyperthyroidism. Study summary: Samples of peripheral blood were obtained at initial diagnosis, prior to treatment of any kind.

Where ophthalmopathy was present, donors had moderate-to-severe activity, CAS ≥3, NOSPECS ≥4 and duration under 3 months. Amplifying from RNA transcripts, the study obtained TCR beta CDR3 regions. The authors performed first-round RT-PCR with HTBI primers and then a second-round multiplex PCR. TCRdb independently ran MiXCR on the multiplex PCR reads; one entry per CDR3 protein. Here the sample spans over 650,000 distinct CDR3 sequences, approximately 39% being singletons. The germline V gene encodes CDR1 MNHNY and CDR2 SVGAGI (reference sequence). Trimming removed 0 bases from V and 4 bases from J; junction bases left unmatched: 2. This CDR3 is built from 14 residues.

The sequenced sample was peripheral blood. This receptor was obtained from an adult man with Graves' ophthalmopathy. The V gene is TRBV6-6, the J gene TRBJ1-2; 7 bases are shared with TRBD1. The CDR3 region is CASSYSRDSYGYTL. The CDR3 DNA reads as TGTGCCAGCAGTTACTCCCGGGACAGCTATGGCTACACCCTC.